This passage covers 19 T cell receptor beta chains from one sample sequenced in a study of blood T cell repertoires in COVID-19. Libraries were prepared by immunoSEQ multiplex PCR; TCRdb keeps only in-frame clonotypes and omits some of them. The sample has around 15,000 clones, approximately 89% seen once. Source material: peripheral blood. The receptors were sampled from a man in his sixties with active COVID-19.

CDR3 loop: CASSTRGGLKGETQYF. The CDR3 DNA sequence: TGTGCCAGTAGTACGAGAGGGGGCCTCAAAGGCGAGACCCAGTACTTC. The chain employs TRBV19 and TRBJ2-5; TRBD1 matches at 7 bases. Germline values: CDR1 LNHDA, CDR2 SQIVND (reference sequence). With V trimmed by 4 bases and J by 5 bases, 13 bases remained unmatched. The CDR3 sequence is 16 residues long.

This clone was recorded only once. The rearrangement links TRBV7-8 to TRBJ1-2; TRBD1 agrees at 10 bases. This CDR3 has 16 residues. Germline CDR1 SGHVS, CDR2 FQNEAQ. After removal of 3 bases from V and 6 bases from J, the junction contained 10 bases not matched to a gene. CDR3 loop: CASSFPRQGARDGYTF. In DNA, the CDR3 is TGTGCCAGCAGCTTTCCCAGACAGGGGGCTCGGGATGGCTACACCTTC.

CDR3 protein: CASSPGQRTDTQYF. The CDR3 nucleotides read TGTGCCAGCTCACCCGGACAGCGCACAGATACGCAGTATTTT. The rearrangement uses TRBV18 and TRBJ2-3; weak D call: TRBD1 (6 bases). V was pared by 3 bases and J by 1 base, with 8 bases between. CDR1 and CDR2 from the germline V gene are KGHSH and LQKENI. The CDR3 has 14 amino acids.

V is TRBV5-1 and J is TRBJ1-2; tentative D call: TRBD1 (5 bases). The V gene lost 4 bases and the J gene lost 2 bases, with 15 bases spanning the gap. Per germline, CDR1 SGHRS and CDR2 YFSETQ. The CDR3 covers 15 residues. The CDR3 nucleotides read TGCGCCAGCAGCCTTGCCCTGACAGCAAACTATGGCTACACCTTC. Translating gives CASSLALTANYGYTF.

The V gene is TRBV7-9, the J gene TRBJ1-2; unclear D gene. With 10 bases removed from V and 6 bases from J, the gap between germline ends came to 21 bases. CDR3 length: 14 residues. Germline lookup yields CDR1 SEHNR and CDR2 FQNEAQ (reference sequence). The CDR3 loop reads CAITLKRGGDGYTF. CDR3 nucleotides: TGTGCCATCACCCTTAAACGAGGCGGTGATGGCTACACCTTC.

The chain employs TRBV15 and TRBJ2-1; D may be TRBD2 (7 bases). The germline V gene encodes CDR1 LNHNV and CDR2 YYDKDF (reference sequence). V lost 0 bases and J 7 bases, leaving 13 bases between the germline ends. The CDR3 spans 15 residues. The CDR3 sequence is CATSRERGGVNEQFF. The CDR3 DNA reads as TGTGCCACCAGCAGAGAACGAGGGGGGGTGAATGAGCAGTTCTTC.

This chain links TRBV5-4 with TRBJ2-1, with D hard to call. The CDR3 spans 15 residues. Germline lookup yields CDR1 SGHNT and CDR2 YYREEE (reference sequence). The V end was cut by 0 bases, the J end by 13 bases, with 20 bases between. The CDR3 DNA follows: TGTGCCAGCAGCTTGGCTGAATATGCCGGGTCCGCTCAGTTCTTC. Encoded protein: CASSLAEYAGSAQFF.

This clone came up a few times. For the CDR3, the DNA is TGTGCCAGCCGCTACACTAGCGGGGAAATCACAGATACGCAGTATTTT. Translating gives CASRYTSGEITDTQYF. This chain uses TRBV2 with TRBJ2-3, with 10 nucleotides matching TRBD2. Germline lookup yields CDR1 SNHLY and CDR2 FYNNEI. CDR3 size: 16 residues. The V and J ends lost 8 bases and 2 bases, in that order; junction bases with no gene match: 10.

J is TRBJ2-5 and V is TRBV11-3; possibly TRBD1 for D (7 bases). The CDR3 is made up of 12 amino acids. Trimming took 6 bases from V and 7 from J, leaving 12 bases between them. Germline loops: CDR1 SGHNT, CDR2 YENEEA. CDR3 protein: CASSRQGGTQYF. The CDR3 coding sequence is TGTGCCAGCAGTCGACAGGGAGGGACCCAGTACTTC.

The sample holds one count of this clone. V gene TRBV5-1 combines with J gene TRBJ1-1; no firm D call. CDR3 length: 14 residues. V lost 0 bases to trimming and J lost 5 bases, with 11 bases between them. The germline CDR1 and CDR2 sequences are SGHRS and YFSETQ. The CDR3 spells CASSLDTLRTEAFF. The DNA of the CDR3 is TGCGCCAGCAGCTTGGACACCCTGAGGACTGAAGCTTTCTTT.

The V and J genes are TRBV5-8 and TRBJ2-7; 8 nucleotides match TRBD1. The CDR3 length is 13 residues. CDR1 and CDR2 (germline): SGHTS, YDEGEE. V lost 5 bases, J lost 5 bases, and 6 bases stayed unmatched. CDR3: CASRRSGGNEQYF. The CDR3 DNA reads TGTGCCAGCAGACGGTCAGGGGGCAACGAGCAGTACTTC.

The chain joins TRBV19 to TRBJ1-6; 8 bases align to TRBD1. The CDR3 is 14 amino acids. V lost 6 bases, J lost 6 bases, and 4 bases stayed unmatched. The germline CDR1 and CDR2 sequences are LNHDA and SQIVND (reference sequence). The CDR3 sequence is CASSLDRVNSPLHF. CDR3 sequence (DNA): TGTGCCAGTAGCCTGGACAGGGTTAATTCACCCCTCCACTTT.

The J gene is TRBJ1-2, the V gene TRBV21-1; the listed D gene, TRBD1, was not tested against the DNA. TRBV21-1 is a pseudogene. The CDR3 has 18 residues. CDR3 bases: TGTGCCAGCAGCAAAGAGGGGGCCCCAACAGGACCCCTCTATGGCTACACCTTC. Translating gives CASSKEGAPTGPLYGYTF.

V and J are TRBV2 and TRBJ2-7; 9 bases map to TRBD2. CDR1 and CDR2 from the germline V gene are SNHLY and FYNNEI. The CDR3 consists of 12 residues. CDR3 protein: CAGSAGGAEQYV. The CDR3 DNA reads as TGTGCCGGCAGCGCGGGAGGGGCCGAGCAGTACGTC.

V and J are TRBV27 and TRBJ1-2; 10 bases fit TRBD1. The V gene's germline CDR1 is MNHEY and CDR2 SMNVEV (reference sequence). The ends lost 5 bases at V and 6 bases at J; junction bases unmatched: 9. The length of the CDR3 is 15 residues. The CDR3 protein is CASSAPGQGRNGYTF. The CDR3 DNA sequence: TGTGCCAGCAGTGCACCGGGACAGGGGAGAAATGGCTACACCTTC.

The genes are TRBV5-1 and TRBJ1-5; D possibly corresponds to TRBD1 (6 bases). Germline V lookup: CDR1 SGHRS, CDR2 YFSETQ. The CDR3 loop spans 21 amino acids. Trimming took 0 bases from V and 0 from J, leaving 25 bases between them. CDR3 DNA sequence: TGCGCCAGCAGCTTGGGGGGCTACAGGGATGGGCTTGGATATAGCAATCAGCCCCAGCATTTT. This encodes CASSLGGYRDGLGYSNQPQHF.

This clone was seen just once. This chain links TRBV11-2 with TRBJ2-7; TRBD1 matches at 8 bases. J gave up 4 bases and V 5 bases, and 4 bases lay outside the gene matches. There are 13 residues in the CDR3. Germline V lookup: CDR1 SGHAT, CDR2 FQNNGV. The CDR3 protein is CASSATGAYEQYV. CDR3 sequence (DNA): TGTGCCAGCAGCGCGACAGGGGCTTACGAGCAGTACGTC.

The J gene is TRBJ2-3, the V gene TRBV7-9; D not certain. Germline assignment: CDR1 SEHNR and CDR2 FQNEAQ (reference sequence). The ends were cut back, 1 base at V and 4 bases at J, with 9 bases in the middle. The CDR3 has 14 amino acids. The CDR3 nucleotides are TGTGCCAGCAGCTTAGATTCGGTCGCAGATACGCAGTATTTT. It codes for CASSLDSVADTQYF.

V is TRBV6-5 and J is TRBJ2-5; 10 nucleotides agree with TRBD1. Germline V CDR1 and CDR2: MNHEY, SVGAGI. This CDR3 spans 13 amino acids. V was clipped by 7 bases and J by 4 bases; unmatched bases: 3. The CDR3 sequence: CASKGTGVETQYF. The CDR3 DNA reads TGTGCCAGCAAAGGGACAGGGGTAGAGACCCAGTACTTC.